This passage covers 13 T cell receptor beta chains from one sample sequenced in a study of Graves' ophthalmopathy and Graves' hyperthyroidism. The authors amplified TCR beta CDR3 regions from RNA transcripts. First-round RT-PCR used HTBI primers; second-round multiplex PCR followed. TCRdb processed the multiplex PCR reads anew with MiXCR; each CDR3 protein has one entry. The sample has 500,000 to 700,000 distinct CDR3 sequences, about two fifths seen once; the top ten hold about 4%. Sequencing was done on a sample of peripheral blood or thyroid tissue (not recorded which). Source of these receptors: an adult man with Graves' hyperthyroidism.

This clonotype appeared many times. V and J are TRBV12-3 or TRBV12-4 and TRBJ1-5; D unclear. The CDR3 spans 12 residues. Trimming cost V 7 bases and J 2 bases, with 6 bases left between them. CDR3 in amino acids: CASTYGNQPQHF. CDR3 nucleotide sequence: TGTGCCAGCACCTACGGCAATCAGCCCCAGCATTTT.

This clonotype came up many times. The chain is built from TRBV12-3 or TRBV12-4 and TRBJ1-2, with 8 bases aligning to TRBD1. The ends lost 7 bases at V and 4 bases at J; junction bases unmatched: 5. This CDR3 is built from 13 residues. This CDR3 is CASTLTGVYGYTF. The CDR3 DNA sequence: TGTGCCAGCACCTTGACAGGGGTCTATGGCTACACCTTC.

This clonotype was observed at least ten times. V and J are TRBV5-1 and TRBJ2-7; D is undetermined. V gave up 5 bases and J gave up 0 bases, with 18 bases separating them. This CDR3 spans 16 amino acids. The germline CDR1 and CDR2 sequences are SGHRS and YFSETQ. The CDR3 is CASRLQESPGSYEQYF. The CDR3, as DNA: TGCGCCAGCAGGCTCCAAGAATCACCGGGCTCCTACGAGCAGTACTTC.

This clonotype was observed at least ten times. The chain joins TRBV7-8 to TRBJ2-2, with D perhaps TRBD1 or TRBD2 (5 bases each). V was pared by 4 bases and J by 4 bases, with 10 bases between. The length of the CDR3 is 14 residues. From germline, CDR1 is SGHVS and CDR2 FQNEAQ. The CDR3 region is CASSSGTRTGELFF. CDR3 in DNA: TGTGCCAGCAGCTCCGGGACCCGCACCGGGGAGCTGTTTTTT.

The chain joins TRBV2 to TRBJ2-7; tentatively, D is TRBD2 (5 bases). The J call may be in error: the DNA end matches TRBJ2-1 better. Germline lookup yields CDR1 SNHLY and CDR2 FYNNEI. This CDR3 has 13 amino acids. The CDR3 DNA reads as TGTGCCAGCAGTTCGCTAGCTCGGAGTGAGCAGTTCTTC. Encoded protein: CASSSLARSEQFF.

In its sample, this clonotype was seen once. V gene TRBV10-3 combines with J gene TRBJ2-5, with D perhaps matching TRBD1 (5 bases). V was trimmed by 9 bases and J by 5 bases, leaving 10 bases between them. This CDR3 contains 11 residues. Germline-derived CDR1 and CDR2 are ENHRY and SYGVKD. CDR3 in amino acids: CAIAYRETQYF. CDR3 in DNA: TGTGCCATAGCATACAGGGAGACCCAGTACTTC.

This clonotype was observed many times. V usage is TRBV10-2 and J usage is TRBJ2-7; 10 nucleotides line up with TRBD1. V was clipped by 0 bases and J by 4 bases; unmatched bases: 3. This CDR3 spans 15 amino acids. CDR1 is WSHSY, CDR2 SAAADI, per germline. The CDR3 DNA follows: TGCGCCAGCAGTGAGTCGGGACAGGGGATTTACGAGCAGTACTTC. Translation: CASSESGQGIYEQYF.

The chain couples TRBV7-9 to TRBJ1-6; 9 positions match TRBD1. Trimming at V came to 5 bases and at J to 8 bases, leaving 10 bases not matched to a gene. The length of the CDR3 is 16 residues. CDR1 and CDR2 from the germline V gene are SEHNR and FQNEAQ (reference sequence). The DNA for the CDR3 is TGTGCCAGCAGCGCGCCACAGGGGGCCCCCTATTCACCCCTCCACTTT. It translates to CASSAPQGAPYSPLHF.

The table lists this clonotype with many counts. The V and J genes are TRBV9 and TRBJ1-3; no reliable D call. The CDR3 contains 15 residues. Germline-derived CDR1 and CDR2 are SGDLS and YYNGEE. Trimming removed 1 base at V and 0 bases at J, with 8 bases between. The CDR3 loop reads CASSVTGISGNTIYF. The CDR3 nucleotides are TGTGCCAGCAGCGTAACCGGGATCTCTGGAAACACCATATATTTT.

This rearrangement joins TRBV7-9 to TRBJ2-5, with 7 nucleotides matching TRBD1. Per germline, CDR1 SEHNR and CDR2 FQNEAQ (reference sequence). The CDR3 has 14 residues. The V gene end was trimmed by 5 bases and the J gene end by 5 bases; junction bases not matched to a gene: 8. CDR3 amino acids: CASSPWDSSETQYF. In nucleotides, the CDR3 is TGTGCCAGCAGCCCCTGGGACAGTTCCGAGACCCAGTACTTC.

The table lists this clonotype with many counts. CDR3 sequence reads: CASSPHTGMEETQYF. CDR3 coding DNA: TGTGCCAGCAGCCCCCATACAGGGATGGAAGAGACCCAGTACTTC. The J gene is TRBJ2-5, the V gene TRBV12-3 or TRBV12-4, with a possible D match to TRBD1 (6 bases). Trimming removed 6 bases from V and 3 bases from J, with 17 bases in between. This CDR3 has 15 residues.

This clonotype was seen ten or more times. The gene calls are TRBV29-1 and TRBJ1-1, with TRBD1 identical over 7 bases. The CDR3 is 15 residues long. CDR1 is SQVTM and CDR2 is ANQGSEA in the germline V gene. Trimming at V came to 4 bases and at J to 1 base, leaving 9 bases not matched to a gene. CDR3 sequence reads: CSVAGTALPNTEAFF. The CDR3 DNA is TGCAGCGTTGCCGGGACAGCTTTACCGAACACTGAAGCTTTCTTT.

The gene calls are TRBV12-3 or TRBV12-4 and TRBJ1-2; 7 positions agree with TRBD1. V was pared by 4 bases and J by 8 bases, with 10 bases of the junction left unmatched. The CDR3 has 14 residues. CDR3: CASSSQGQQGGYTF. CDR3 nucleotides: TGTGCCAGCAGTTCACAGGGACAGCAAGGGGGCTACACCTTC.